What follows are 30 T cell receptor beta chains derived from one specimen sequenced in a study of high-grade serous ovarian cancer treatment subgroups. Sequencing used immunoSEQ multiplex PCR; TCRdb keeps in-frame clones, though not all of them. The sample lists just over 35,000 clones; around 80% were seen once. Tumor samples were taken before definitive surgery or chemotherapy. Material: tumor tissue. The receptors originated from a human donor with high-grade serous ovarian cancer.

This clone was detected only a few times. The DNA for the CDR3 is TGTGCCAGTAGTAAGGCATTCAACCAGCCCCAGCATTTT. This codes for CASSKAFNQPQHF. The chain has TRBV19 and TRBJ1-5, with D unclear. CDR1 and CDR2 (germline): LNHDA, SQIVND (reference sequence). Trimming took off 4 bases at V and 7 bases at J, with 11 bases between the two ends. This CDR3 region has 13 residues. Based on the CDR3 plus reference TRBV19 and TRBJ1-5, the full variable domain is DGGITQSPKYLFRKEGQNVTLSCEQNLNHDAMYWYRQDPGQGLRLIYYSQIVNDFQKGDIAEGYSVSREKKESFPLTVTSAQKNPTAFYLCASSKAFNQPQHFGDGTRLSIL.

V is TRBV21-1 and J is TRBJ2-3; the table's D call TRBD2 went unverified against the DNA. TRBV21-1 is a pseudogene segment. The CDR3 consists of 14 residues. DNA of the CDR3: TGTGCCAGCAGCACGAGAGTTAATACAGATACGCAGTATTTT. Its translation: CASSTRVNTDTQYF.

The chain has TRBV21-1 and TRBJ2-2; no check of the table's D call, TRBD2, against the DNA was made. TRBV21-1 counts as a pseudogene. The CDR3 totals 15 residues. The CDR3 here is CASSPRPRSCGELFF. CDR3 sequence (DNA): TGTGCCAGCAGCCCCCGTCCTAGGTCATGCGGGGAGCTGTTTTTT.

The chain couples TRBV7-2 to TRBJ2-2; the D gene is possibly TRBD2 (6 bases). CDR1 and CDR2 (germline): SGHTA, FQGNSA. The CDR3 is 17 amino acids. Trimming removed 1 base at V and 3 bases at J, with 15 bases between. As DNA, the CDR3 is TGTGCCAGCAGCTTAGTTGGAGGGCGGGCGGACACCGGGGAGCTGTTTTTT. This sequence encodes CASSLVGGRADTGELFF.

This chain connects TRBV7-2 to TRBJ2-7; 7 bases agree with TRBD2. The CDR3 runs 14 residues. Germline V gives CDR1 SGHTA, CDR2 FQGNSA. Unmatched junction bases numbered 5, after V lost 1 base and J lost 5 bases. CDR3 coding DNA: TGTGCCAGCAGCTTAGGAGCGGGACGGGACGAGCAGTACTTC. Translating gives CASSLGAGRDEQYF.

A single count supports this clone. The chain uses TRBV7-3 and TRBJ2-2; TRBD2 might be the D (6 bases). The germline CDR1 and CDR2 sequences are SGHTA and FQGTGA. This CDR3 spans 14 amino acids. The V and J ends lost 2 bases and 6 bases respectively, with 10 bases between them. The DNA for the CDR3 is TGTGCCAGCAGCTTACGGGGAGGCGCCGGGGAGCTGTTTTTT. Protein product: CASSLRGGAGELFF.

This chain connects TRBV9 to TRBJ2-3; D remains unclear. The ends were cut back, 4 bases at V and 2 bases at J, with 11 bases in the middle. Per germline, CDR1 SGDLS and CDR2 YYNGEE. This CDR3 is 14 amino acids long. The CDR3 DNA follows: TGTGCCAGCAGCTCCCGGCCCCTCACAGATACGCAGTATTTT. This translates into CASSSRPLTDTQYF.

This clone was counted between two and nine times. CDR3 bases: TGTGCCAGCAGCCCCCCCCGACAGGGATCAGATACGCAGTATTTT. Translation gives CASSPPRQGSDTQYF. The chain carries TRBV7-9 and TRBJ2-3; TRBD1 aligns across 7 bases. Germline trimming cut 5 bases from V and 4 bases from J; bases unmatched to any gene: 9. The CDR3 consists of 15 residues. Germline CDR1 is SEHNR and CDR2 is FQNEAQ (reference sequence).

The chain recombines TRBV2 with TRBJ2-7, with 10 bases matching TRBD2. The CDR3 runs to 15 residues. Germline CDR1 reads SNHLY; CDR2 reads FYNNEI. V was clipped by 7 bases and J by 6 bases; unmatched bases: 12. In DNA, the CDR3 is TGTGCCAGCATGTTTCAGGGACTAGCGAATAGCGAGCAGTACTTC. Protein product: CASMFQGLANSEQYF.

The V call is TRBV30, the J call TRBJ2-2; 8 bases line up with TRBD2. With V trimmed by 5 bases and J by 2 bases, 7 bases remained unmatched. The CDR3 is made up of 15 amino acids. CDR1 and CDR2 from the germline V gene are GTSNPN and SVGIG (reference sequence). DNA for the CDR3: TGTGCCTGGGACGGGGGGGTCTTAAACACCGGGGAGCTGTTTTTT. Its translation: CAWDGGVLNTGELFF.

The chain couples TRBV28 to TRBJ2-7; 10 bases agree with TRBD1. The V segment lost 6 bases and the J segment 2 bases; nucleotides outside the gene matches: 4. The CDR3 consists of 14 residues. The germline gives CDR1 MDHEN, CDR2 SYDVKM. The CDR3 DNA follows: TGTGCCAGCAGAACCGGGACAGGGGCCTACGAGCAGTACTTC. It codes for CASRTGTGAYEQYF.

The V and J genes are TRBV4-3 and TRBJ2-1; possibly TRBD2 for D (6 bases). This CDR3 is built from 18 residues. Germline V gene lookup returns CDR1 LGHNA and CDR2 YSLEER. Trimming removed 0 bases at V and 5 bases at J, with 20 bases between. CDR3 sequence reads: CASSQDYSGLALNNEQFF. CDR3 DNA: TGCGCCAGCAGCCAAGACTATTCAGGGCTAGCGCTCAACAATGAGCAGTTCTTC.

This clone has a handful of counts. This chain joins TRBV11-3 and TRBJ1-1, with 10 positions matching TRBD1. Germline loops: CDR1 SGHNT, CDR2 YENEEA. The CDR3 totals 14 residues. With V trimmed by 6 bases and J by 4 bases, 5 bases remained unmatched. The CDR3 DNA reads as TGTGCCAGCAGTCGGACAGGGGGGACCACTGAAGCTTTCTTT. Its translation is CASSRTGGTTEAFF.

The V gene is TRBV7-2, the J gene TRBJ1-2; 8 bases are shared with TRBD1. Trimming at V came to 0 bases and at J to 4 bases, leaving 4 bases not matched to a gene. This CDR3 contains 15 residues. CDR1 and CDR2 (germline): SGHTA, FQGNSA. The chain's CDR3 is CASSLAGQGGYGYTF. The CDR3, as DNA: TGTGCCAGCAGCTTAGCTGGACAGGGCGGCTATGGCTACACCTTC.

The chain combines TRBV4-3 with TRBJ2-5, with unresolved D. V was pared by 5 bases and J by 4 bases, with 14 bases between. Germline V gene lookup returns CDR1 LGHNA and CDR2 YSLEER. The CDR3 runs to 14 residues. CDR3 bases: TGCGCCAGCAGCTTCTCTGGGCCGCGAGAGACCCAGTACTTC. This codes for CASSFSGPRETQYF.

This chain links TRBV18 with TRBJ2-5; TRBD1 or TRBD2 may be the D gene (6 bases each). The CDR3 contains 17 residues. Trimming left V 2 bases short and J 6 bases short, with 22 bases between. CDR1 KGHSH and CDR2 LQKENI come from the germline V gene. The CDR3 region is CASSPFVASARGKTQYF. CDR3 sequence (DNA): TGTGCCAGCTCACCATTTGTCGCTAGCGCGAGGGGGAAGACCCAGTACTTC.

The CDR3 region is CASSLDQGYLVTQYF. The CDR3 nucleotides are TGTGCCAGCAGCTTAGATCAAGGCTATCTTGTGACCCAGTACTTC. This sequence joins TRBV11-2 and TRBJ2-5; unclear D gene. This CDR3 comprises 15 residues. Germline CDR1 and CDR2: SGHAT and FQNNGV. V dropped 0 bases and J dropped 7 bases, with 15 bases sitting between them.

The V call is TRBV28, the J call TRBJ2-5; possibly TRBD1 or TRBD2 for D (5 bases each). V was cut by 3 bases and J by 2 bases, with 16 bases left in between. Germline CDR1 and CDR2: MDHEN and SYDVKM. The CDR3 sequence is 16 residues long. CDR3 region: CASSLPGTGSQETQYF. DNA of the CDR3: TGTGCCAGCAGTTTGCCAGGGACCGGCTCTCAAGAGACCCAGTACTTC.

The chain couples TRBV11-3 to TRBJ2-1, with D tentatively TRBD1 (6 bases). The CDR3 runs 13 residues. V was trimmed by 0 bases and J by 9 bases, leaving 9 bases between them. Germline values: CDR1 SGHNT, CDR2 YENEEA. This CDR3 is CASSLEAQGEQFF. CDR3 sequence (DNA): TGTGCCAGCAGCTTAGAGGCACAGGGTGAGCAGTTCTTC.

The genes are TRBV6-1 and TRBJ2-7; D unclear. CDR1 is MNHNS and CDR2 is SASEGT in the germline V gene. The CDR3 length is 13 residues. Trimming left V 1 base short and J 7 bases short, with 11 bases between. The CDR3 DNA sequence: TGTGCCAGCAGTGAAGGGGCAGGTTGGGAGCAGTACTTC. Translated: CASSEGAGWEQYF.

This clone has a single count. The rearrangement uses TRBV5-6 and TRBJ2-5; 8 bases are a match to TRBD2. TRBJ2-7 matches the DNA end more closely, so the J call is doubtful. This CDR3 spans 13 amino acids. CDR1 SGHDT and CDR2 YYEEEE come from the germline V gene. CDR3 amino acids: CASSLGLGYEQYF. Here the CDR3 DNA reads TGTGCCAGCAGCCTGGGACTAGGGTACGAGCAGTACTTC.

This chain joins TRBV9 and TRBJ2-2, with 10 bases matching TRBD2. This CDR3 has 19 residues. Germline V CDR1 and CDR2: SGDLS, YYNGEE. Trimming removed 3 bases from V and 5 bases from J; junction bases left unmatched: 16. CDR3 protein: CASSARGVAGGRWTGELFF. The CDR3 DNA sequence: TGTGCCAGCAGCGCCAGGGGGGTAGCGGGGGGTCGGTGGACCGGGGAGCTGTTTTTT.

V and J are TRBV12-5 and TRBJ2-5, with D possibly TRBD2 on 6 matching bases. This CDR3 is built from 12 residues. V was shortened by 6 bases and J by 2 bases, with 7 bases between the two germline ends. The germline V gene encodes CDR1 LGHNT and CDR2 FRNRAP. CDR3 region: CASGGRQETQYF. In nucleotides, the CDR3 is TGTGCTAGTGGGGGGAGGCAAGAGACCCAGTACTTC.

The chain combines TRBV15 with TRBJ2-7; 9 nucleotides align to TRBD2. The CDR3 is 16 residues long. V shed 0 bases, J shed 5 bases, and the junction held 8 bases outside the gene matches. CDR1 and CDR2 (germline): LNHNV, YYDKDF (reference sequence). The CDR3 region is CATSRDIAGVYDEQYF. The CDR3 DNA reads TGTGCCACCAGCAGAGATATAGCGGGAGTCTATGACGAGCAGTACTTC.

CDR3 residues: CASSIWVEGETQYF. The CDR3 DNA reads TGTGCCAGTAGTATTTGGGTTGAAGGAGAGACCCAGTACTTC. This chain connects TRBV19 to TRBJ2-5; D is uncertain. Germline V lookup: CDR1 LNHDA, CDR2 SQIVND (reference sequence). Trimming stripped 3 bases from V and 4 bases from J, with 12 bases between. CDR3 size: 14 residues. The variable domain in full, with the rest retrieved from reference TRBV19 and TRBJ2-5, is DGGITQSPKYLFRKEGQNVTLSCEQNLNHDAMYWYRQDPGQGLRLIYYSQIVNDFQKGDIAEGYSVSREKKESFPLTVTSAQKNPTAFYLCASSIWVEGETQYFGPGTRLLVL.

This sequence joins TRBV6-1 and TRBJ2-7; tentatively, D is TRBD1 (6 bases). V lost 8 bases to trimming and J lost 3 bases, with 17 bases between them. The germline V gene encodes CDR1 MNHNS and CDR2 SASEGT. The CDR3 is 14 amino acids. The CDR3 coding sequence is TGTGCCAGCTTACGGCTGGGACAAAACTACGAGCAGTACTTC. This translates into CASLRLGQNYEQYF.

This clone was counted a single time. The J gene is TRBJ2-3, the V gene TRBV2; 9 bases match TRBD2. The trim removed 7 bases at V and 4 bases at J, leaving 9 bases unmatched. Germline V gene lookup returns CDR1 SNHLY and CDR2 FYNNEI. The CDR3 is 15 amino acids. CDR3 in DNA: TGTGCCAGCATCCGCGGGAGGGCCTGGTCAGATACGCAGTATTTT. This gives the protein CASIRGRAWSDTQYF.

The chain is built from TRBV6-5 and TRBJ1-1, with D possibly being TRBD1 (5 bases). CDR3 length: 13 residues. Germline CDR1 MNHEY, CDR2 SVGAGI. V gave up 6 bases and J gave up 4 bases, with 12 bases separating them. Here the CDR3 DNA reads TGTGCCAGCAGGTCCTACGGGGGCACTGAAGCTTTCTTT. It encodes CASRSYGGTEAFF.

The rearrangement links TRBV28 to TRBJ1-4; 7 positions agree with TRBD1. CDR1 is MDHEN and CDR2 is SYDVKM in the germline V gene. Trimming took 7 bases from V and 6 from J; bases not matched to a gene: 11. There are 15 residues in the CDR3. This chain's CDR3 is CASTARGQGDEKLFF. CDR3 nucleotides: TGTGCCAGCACCGCAAGGGGGCAGGGCGATGAAAAACTGTTTTTT.

The J gene is TRBJ2-4, the V gene TRBV4-3; D may be TRBD1 (6 bases). CDR3 size: 14 residues. V lost 2 bases to trimming and J lost 9 bases, with 14 bases between them. In germline, CDR1 is LGHNA, CDR2 YSLEER. The CDR3 loop reads CASSQPNRAVIQYF. The DNA for the CDR3 is TGCGCCAGCAGCCAACCGAACAGGGCGGTCATTCAGTACTTC.